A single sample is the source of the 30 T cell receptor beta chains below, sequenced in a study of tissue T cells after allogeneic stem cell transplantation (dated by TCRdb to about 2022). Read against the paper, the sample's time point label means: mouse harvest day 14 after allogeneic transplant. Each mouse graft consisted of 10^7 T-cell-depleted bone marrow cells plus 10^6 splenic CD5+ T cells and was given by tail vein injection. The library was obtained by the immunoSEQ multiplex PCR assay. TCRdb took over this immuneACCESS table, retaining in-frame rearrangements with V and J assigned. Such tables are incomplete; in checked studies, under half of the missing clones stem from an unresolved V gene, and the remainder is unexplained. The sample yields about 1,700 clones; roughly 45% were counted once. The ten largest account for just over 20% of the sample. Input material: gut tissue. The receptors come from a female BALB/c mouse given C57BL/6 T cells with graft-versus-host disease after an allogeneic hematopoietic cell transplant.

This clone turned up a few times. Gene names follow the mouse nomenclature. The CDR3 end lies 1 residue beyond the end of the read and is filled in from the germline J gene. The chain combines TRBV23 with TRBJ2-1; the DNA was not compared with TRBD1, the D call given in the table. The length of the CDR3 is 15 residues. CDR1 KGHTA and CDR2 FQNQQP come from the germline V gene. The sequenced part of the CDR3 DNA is TGCTCCAGCAGTCAAAGGGACAGGGCGTATGCTGAGCAGTTC. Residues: CSSSQRDRAYAEQF. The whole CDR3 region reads CSSSQRDRAYAEQFF.

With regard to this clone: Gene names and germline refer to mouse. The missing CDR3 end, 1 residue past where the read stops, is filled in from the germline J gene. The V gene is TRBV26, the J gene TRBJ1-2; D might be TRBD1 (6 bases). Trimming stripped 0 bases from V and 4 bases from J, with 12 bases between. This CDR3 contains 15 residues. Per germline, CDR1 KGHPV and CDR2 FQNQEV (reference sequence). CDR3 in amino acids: CASSLSWGRGSDYTF. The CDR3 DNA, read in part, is TGTGCCAGCAGTCTGTCGTGGGGGCGCGGCTCCGACTACACC.

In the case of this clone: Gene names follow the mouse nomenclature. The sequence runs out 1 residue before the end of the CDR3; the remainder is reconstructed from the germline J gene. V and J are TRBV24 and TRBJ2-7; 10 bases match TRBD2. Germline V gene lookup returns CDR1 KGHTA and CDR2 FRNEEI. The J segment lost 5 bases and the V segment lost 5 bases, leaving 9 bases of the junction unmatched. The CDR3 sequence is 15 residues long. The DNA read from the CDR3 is TGTGCCAGCAGTGCCACTGGGGGGGGCGAGGATGAACAGTAC. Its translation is CASSATGGGEDEQY. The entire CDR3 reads CASSATGGGEDEQYF.

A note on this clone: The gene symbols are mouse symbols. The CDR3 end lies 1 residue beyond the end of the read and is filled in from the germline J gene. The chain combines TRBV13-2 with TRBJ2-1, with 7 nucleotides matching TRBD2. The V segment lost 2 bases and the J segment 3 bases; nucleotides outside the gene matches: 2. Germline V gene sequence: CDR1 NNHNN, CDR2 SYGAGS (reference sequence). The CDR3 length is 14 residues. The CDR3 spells CASGDRGGYAEQFF. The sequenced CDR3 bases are TGTGCCAGCGGTGACCGGGGGGGCTATGCTGAGCAGTTC.

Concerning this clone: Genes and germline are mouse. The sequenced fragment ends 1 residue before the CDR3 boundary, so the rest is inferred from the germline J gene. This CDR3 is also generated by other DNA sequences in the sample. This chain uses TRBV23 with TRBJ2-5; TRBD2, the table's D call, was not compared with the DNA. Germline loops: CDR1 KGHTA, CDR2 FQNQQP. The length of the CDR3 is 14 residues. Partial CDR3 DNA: TGCTCCAGCAGTCAGGGGGGGCGCGGGGACACCCAGTAC. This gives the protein CSSSQGGRGDTQY. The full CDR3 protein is CSSSQGGRGDTQYF. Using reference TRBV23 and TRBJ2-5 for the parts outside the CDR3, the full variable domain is DAAVTQKPRYLIKMKGQEAEMKCIPEKGHTAVFWYQQKQSKELKFLIYFQNQQPLDQIDMVKERFSAVCPSSSLCSLGIRTCEAEDSALYLCSSSQGGRGDTQYFGPGTRLLVL.

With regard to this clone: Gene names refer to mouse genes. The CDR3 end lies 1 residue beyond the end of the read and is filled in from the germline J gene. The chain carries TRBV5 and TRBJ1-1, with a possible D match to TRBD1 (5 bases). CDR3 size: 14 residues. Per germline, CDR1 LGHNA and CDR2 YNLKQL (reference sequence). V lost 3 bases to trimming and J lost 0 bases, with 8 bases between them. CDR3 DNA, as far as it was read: TGTGCCAGCAGCCACACAGGTTCAAACACAGAAGTCTTC. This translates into CASSHTGSNTEVF. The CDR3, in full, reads CASSHTGSNTEVFF.

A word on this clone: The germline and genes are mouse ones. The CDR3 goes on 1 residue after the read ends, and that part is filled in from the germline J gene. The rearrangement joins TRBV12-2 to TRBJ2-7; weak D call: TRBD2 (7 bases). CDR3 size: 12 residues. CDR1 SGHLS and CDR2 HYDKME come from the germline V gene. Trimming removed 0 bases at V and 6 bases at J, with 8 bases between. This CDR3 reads CASSLGGREQYF. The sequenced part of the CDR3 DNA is TGTGCCAGCTCTCTCGGGGGGCGTGAACAGTAC.

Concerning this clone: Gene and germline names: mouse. The sequenced part of the CDR3 DNA is TGCTCCAGCAGTCAATCGACTGGGGGGTACACCGGGCAGCTCTAC. Translation gives CSSSQSTGGYTGQLY. The complete CDR3 reads CSSSQSTGGYTGQLYF. The chain has TRBV23 and TRBJ2-2; TRBD2, the table's D call, lacks a check against the DNA. The CDR3 end falls 1 residue outside the read, so it is completed with the germline J gene. The V gene's germline CDR1 is KGHTA and CDR2 FQNQQP. The CDR3 consists of 16 residues.

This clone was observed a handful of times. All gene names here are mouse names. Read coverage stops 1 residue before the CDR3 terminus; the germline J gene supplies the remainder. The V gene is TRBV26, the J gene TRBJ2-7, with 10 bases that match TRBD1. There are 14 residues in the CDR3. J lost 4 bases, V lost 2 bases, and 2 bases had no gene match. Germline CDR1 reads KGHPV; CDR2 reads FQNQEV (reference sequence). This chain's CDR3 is CASSLRGQGYEQYF. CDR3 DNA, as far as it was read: TGTGCCAGCAGTCTGAGGGGACAGGGGTATGAACAGTAC.

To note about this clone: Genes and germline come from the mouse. CDR3 sequence reads: CTCRRTGGISNERLFF. The part of the CDR3 DNA that was read is TGCACCTGCAGAAGGACAGGGGGGATTTCCAACGAAAGATTATTT. V is TRBV1 and J is TRBJ1-4; the match to TRBD1 covers 10 bases. Coverage ceases 1 residue before the CDR3 finishes, and the germline J gene fills in the end. CDR3 length equals 16 residues. Germline V lookup: CDR1 NSQYPW, CDR2 LRSPGD (reference sequence). V gave up 6 bases and J gave up 0 bases; unmatched junction bases: 4.

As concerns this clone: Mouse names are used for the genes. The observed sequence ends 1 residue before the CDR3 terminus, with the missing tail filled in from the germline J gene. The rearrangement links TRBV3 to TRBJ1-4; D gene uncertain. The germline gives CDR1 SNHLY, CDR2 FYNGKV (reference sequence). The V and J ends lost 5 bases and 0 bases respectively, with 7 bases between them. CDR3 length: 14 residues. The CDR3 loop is CASSRLFSNERLFF. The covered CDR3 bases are TGTGCCAGCAGCCGACTCTTTTCCAACGAAAGATTATTT.

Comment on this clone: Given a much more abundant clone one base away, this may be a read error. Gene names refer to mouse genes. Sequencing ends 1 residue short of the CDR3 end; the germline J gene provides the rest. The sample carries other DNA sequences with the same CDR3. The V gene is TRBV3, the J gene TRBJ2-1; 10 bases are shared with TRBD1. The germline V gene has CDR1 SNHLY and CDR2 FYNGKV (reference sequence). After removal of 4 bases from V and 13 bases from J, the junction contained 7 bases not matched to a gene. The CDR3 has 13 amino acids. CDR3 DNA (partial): TGTGCCAGCAGCTCCGGGACAGGGGTTGAACAGTTC. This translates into CASSSGTGVEQF. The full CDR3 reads CASSSGTGVEQFF.

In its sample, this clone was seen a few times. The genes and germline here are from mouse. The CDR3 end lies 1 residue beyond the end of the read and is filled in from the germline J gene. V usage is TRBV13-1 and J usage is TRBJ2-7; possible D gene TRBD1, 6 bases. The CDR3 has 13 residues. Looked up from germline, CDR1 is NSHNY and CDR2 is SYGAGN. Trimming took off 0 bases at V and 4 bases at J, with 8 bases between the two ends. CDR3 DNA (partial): TGTGCCAGCAGTGATGGGACAGAATATGAACAGTAC. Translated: CASSDGTEYEQY. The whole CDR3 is CASSDGTEYEQYF.

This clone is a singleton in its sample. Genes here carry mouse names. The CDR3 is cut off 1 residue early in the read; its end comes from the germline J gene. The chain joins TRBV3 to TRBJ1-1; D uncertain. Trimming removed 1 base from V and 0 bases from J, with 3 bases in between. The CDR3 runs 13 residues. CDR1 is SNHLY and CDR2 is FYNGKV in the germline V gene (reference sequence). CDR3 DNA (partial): TGTGCCAGCAGCTTAGTCCCAAACACAGAAGTCTTC. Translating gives CASSLVPNTEVF. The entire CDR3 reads CASSLVPNTEVFF. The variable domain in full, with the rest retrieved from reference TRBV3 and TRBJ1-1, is GPKVLQIPSHQIIDMGQMVTLNCDPVSNHLYFYWYKQILGQQMEFLVNFYNGKVMEKSKLFKDQFSVERPDGSYFTLKIQPTALEDSAVYFCASSLVPNTEVFFGKGTRLTVV.

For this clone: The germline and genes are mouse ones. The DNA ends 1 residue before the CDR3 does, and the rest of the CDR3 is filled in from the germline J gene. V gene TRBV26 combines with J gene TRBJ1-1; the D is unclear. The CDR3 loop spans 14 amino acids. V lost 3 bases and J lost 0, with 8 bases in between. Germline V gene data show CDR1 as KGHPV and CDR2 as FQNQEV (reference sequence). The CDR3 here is CASSLRIANTEVFF. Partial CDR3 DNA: TGTGCCAGCAGTCTCAGGATTGCAAACACAGAAGTCTTC.

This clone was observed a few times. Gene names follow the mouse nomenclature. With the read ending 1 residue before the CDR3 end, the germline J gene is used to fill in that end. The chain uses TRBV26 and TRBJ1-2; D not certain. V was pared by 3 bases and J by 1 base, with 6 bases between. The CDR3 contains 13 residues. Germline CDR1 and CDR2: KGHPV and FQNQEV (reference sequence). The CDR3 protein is CASSLRQNSDYTF. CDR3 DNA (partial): TGTGCCAGCAGTCTAAGACAAAACTCCGACTACACC.

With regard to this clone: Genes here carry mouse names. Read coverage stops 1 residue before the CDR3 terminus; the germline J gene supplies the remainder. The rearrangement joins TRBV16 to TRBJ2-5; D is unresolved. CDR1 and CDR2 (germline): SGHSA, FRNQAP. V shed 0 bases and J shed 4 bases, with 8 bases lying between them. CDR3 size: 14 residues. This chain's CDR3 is CASSLEGSKDTQYF. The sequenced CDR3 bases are TGTGCAAGCAGCTTAGAGGGGAGCAAAGACACCCAGTAC.

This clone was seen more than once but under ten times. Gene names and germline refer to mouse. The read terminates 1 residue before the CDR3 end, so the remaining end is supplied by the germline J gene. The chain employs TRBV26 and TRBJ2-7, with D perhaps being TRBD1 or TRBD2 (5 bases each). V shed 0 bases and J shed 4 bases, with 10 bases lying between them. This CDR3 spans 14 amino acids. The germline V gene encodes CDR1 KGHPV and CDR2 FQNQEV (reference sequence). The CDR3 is CASSLSGRSYEQYF. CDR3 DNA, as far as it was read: TGTGCCAGCAGTCTGTCGGGACGGAGTTATGAACAGTAC.

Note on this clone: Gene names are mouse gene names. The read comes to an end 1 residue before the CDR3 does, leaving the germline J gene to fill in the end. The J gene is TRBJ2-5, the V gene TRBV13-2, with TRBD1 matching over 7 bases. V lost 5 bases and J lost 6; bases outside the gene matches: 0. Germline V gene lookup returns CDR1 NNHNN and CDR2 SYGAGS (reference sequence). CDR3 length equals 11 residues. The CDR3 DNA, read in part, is TGTGCCAGCGGGGACAGGGACACCCAGTAC. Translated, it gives CASGDRDTQY. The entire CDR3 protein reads CASGDRDTQYF.

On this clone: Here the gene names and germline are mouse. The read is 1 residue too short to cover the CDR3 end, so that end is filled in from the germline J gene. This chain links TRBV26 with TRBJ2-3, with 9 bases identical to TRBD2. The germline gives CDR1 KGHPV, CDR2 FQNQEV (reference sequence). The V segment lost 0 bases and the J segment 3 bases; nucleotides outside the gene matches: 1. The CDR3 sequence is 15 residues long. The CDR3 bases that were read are TGTGCCAGCAGTCTGTCGTGGGGGGGCGCAGAAACGCTGTAT. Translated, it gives CASSLSWGGAETLY. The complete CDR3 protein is CASSLSWGGAETLYF.

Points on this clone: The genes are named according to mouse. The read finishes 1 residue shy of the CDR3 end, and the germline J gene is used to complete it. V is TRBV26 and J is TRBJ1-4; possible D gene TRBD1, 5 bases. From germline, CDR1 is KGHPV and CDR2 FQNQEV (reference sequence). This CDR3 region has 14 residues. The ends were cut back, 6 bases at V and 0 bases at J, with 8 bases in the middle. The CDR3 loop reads CASSTGFSNERLFF. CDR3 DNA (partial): TGTGCCAGCAGCACAGGATTTTCCAACGAAAGATTATTT.

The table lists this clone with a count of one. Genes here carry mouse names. CDR3 DNA (partial): TGTGCCAGCAGTCCCGTGACAGGGGGCCACCAGGCTCCGCTT. Translated, it gives CASSPVTGGHQAPL. The whole CDR3 region reads CASSPVTGGHQAPLF. J is TRBJ1-5 and V is TRBV26; the match to TRBD1 covers 10 bases. The read comes to an end 1 residue before the CDR3 does, leaving the germline J gene to fill in the end. Trimming removed 4 bases from V and 5 bases from J; junction bases left unmatched: 5. The V gene's germline CDR1 is KGHPV and CDR2 FQNQEV (reference sequence). The CDR3 covers 15 residues.

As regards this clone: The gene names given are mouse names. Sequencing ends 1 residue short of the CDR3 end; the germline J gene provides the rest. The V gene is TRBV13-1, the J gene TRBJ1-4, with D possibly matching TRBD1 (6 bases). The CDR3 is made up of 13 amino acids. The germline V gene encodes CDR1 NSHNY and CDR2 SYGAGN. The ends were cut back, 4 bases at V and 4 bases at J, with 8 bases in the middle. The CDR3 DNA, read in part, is TGTGCCAGCAGTCGGGACATCAACGAAAGATTATTT. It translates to CASSRDINERLF. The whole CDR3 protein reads CASSRDINERLFF.

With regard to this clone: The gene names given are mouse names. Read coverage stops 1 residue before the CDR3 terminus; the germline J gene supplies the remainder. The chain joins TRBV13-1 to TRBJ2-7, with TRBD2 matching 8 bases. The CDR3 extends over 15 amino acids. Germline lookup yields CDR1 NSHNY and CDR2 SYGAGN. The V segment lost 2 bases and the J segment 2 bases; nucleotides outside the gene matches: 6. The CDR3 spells CASSEAGGRAYEQYF. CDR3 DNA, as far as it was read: TGTGCCAGCAGTGAAGCTGGGGGGCGGGCCTATGAACAGTAC.

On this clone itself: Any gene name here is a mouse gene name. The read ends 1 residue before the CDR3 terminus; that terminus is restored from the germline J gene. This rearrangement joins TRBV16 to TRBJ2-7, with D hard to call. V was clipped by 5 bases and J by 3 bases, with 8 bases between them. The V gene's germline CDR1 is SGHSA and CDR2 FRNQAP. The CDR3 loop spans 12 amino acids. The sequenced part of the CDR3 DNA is TGTGCAAGCAGCCCCGACATCTATGAACAGTAC. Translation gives CASSPDIYEQY. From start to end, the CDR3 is CASSPDIYEQYF.

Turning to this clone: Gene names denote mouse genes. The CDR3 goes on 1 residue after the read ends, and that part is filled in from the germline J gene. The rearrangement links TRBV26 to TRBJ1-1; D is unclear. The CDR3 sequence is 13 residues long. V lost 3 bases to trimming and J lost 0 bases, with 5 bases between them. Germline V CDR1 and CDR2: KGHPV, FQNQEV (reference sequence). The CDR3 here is CASSLGTNTEVFF. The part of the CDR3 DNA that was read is TGTGCCAGCAGTCTTGGGACAAACACAGAAGTCTTC.

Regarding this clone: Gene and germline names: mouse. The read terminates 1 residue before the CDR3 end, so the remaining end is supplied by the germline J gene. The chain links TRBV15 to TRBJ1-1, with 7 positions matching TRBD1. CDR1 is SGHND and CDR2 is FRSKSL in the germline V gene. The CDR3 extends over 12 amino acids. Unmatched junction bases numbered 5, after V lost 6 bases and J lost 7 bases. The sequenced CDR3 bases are TGTGCCAGCAGGCTGGGACAGAAAGAAGTCTTC. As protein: CASRLGQKEVF. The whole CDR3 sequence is CASRLGQKEVFF. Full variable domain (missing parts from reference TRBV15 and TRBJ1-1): DAGVTQTPRHEVAEKGQTIILKCEPVSGHNDLFWYRQTKIQGLELLSYFRSKSLMEDGGAFKDRFKAEMLNSSFSTLKIQPTEPKDSAVYLCASRLGQKEVFFGKGTRLTVV.

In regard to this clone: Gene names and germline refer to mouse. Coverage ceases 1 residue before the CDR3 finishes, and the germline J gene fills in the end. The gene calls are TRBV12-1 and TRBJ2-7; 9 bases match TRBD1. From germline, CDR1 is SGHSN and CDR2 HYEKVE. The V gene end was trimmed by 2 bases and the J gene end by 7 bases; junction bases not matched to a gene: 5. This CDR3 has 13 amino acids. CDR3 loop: CASSRGQGWEQYF. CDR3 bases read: TGTGCCAGCTCTCGGGGACAGGGCTGGGAACAGTAC.

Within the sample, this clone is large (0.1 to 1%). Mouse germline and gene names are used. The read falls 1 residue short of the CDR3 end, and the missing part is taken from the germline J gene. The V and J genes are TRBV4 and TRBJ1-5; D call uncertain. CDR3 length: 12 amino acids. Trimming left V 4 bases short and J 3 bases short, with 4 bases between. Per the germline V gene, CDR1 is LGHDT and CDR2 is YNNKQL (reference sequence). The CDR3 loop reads CASSFSNQAPLF. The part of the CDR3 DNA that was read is TGTGCCAGCAGCTTCAGCAACCAGGCTCCGCTT.

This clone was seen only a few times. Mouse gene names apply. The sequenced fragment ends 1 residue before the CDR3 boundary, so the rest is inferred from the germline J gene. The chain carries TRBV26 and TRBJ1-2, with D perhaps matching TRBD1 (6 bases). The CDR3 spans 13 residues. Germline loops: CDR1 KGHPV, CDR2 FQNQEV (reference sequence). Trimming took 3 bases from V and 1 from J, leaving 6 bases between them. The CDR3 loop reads CASSLQGNSDYTF. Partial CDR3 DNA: TGTGCCAGCAGTCTACAGGGAAACTCCGACTACACC.